This TCR beta chain was documented in a study of blood T cell repertoires in COVID-19. The method was immunoSEQ multiplex PCR; TCRdb's version includes in-frame clones alone and lacks a portion of them. This table has under 250,000 clones, about 85% appearing once. There are 18 residues in the CDR3. Trimming took 0 bases from V and 4 from J, leaving 22 bases between them. Germline lookup yields CDR1 LGHDT and CDR2 YNNKEL (reference sequence). This sequence joins TRBV3-1 (or the pseudogene TRBV3-2) and TRBJ2-7, with D uncertain. This clonotype originated in a man aged 50-59 years who had recovered from COVID-19. Source material: peripheral blood. The chain's CDR3 is CASSQDHNRVANLYEQYF. The CDR3 DNA follows: TGTGCCAGCAGCCAAGATCACAACCGGGTGGCGAACCTTTACGAGCAGTACTTC.